One and the same sample provided the 2 T cell receptor beta chains below, sequenced in a study of regulatory T cells in long-lasting Graves disease. The time point here: persistent/refractory GD, antithyroid drugs over 5 years with positive TRAb. Generation of the TCR library employed RNA extracted from PBMCs. Assembly of TCR beta libraries relied on iRepertoire HTBI primers together with Arm-PCR of CDR3 regions. From the multiplex PCR reads, TCRdb called clonotypes with MiXCR, one entry per CDR3 protein. The table has fewer than 400,000 distinct CDR3 sequences, roughly a fifth seen once. This specimen consisted of peripheral blood mononuclear cells (PBMCs), obtained when the disease was refractory, from a patient treated with antithyroid drugs. The origin of the receptors is a female donor with Graves disease.

The chain has TRBV20-1 and TRBJ1-5, with 12 bases identical to TRBD1. The germline V gene has CDR1 DFQATT and CDR2 SNEGSKA (reference sequence). The CDR3 sequence is 17 residues long. J lost 1 base, V lost 2 bases, and 6 bases had no gene match. CDR3 coding DNA: TGCAGTGCTAGACCGGGACAGGGGGCGCGGAGCAATCAGCCCCAGCATTTT. Protein: CSARPGQGARSNQPQHF.

This clonotype has at least ten counts. This sequence joins TRBV20-1 and TRBJ1-1; no definite D call. From germline, CDR1 is DFQATT and CDR2 SNEGSKA (reference sequence). This CDR3 spans 14 amino acids. Trimming left V 3 bases short and J 4 bases short, with 15 bases between. The CDR3 sequence: CSARQVPVGTEAFF. Here the CDR3 DNA reads TGCAGTGCTAGGCAGGTCCCCGTCGGCACTGAAGCTTTCTTT.